The clone carrying this TCR beta chain was detected many times. Its antigen is unknown. The length of the CDR3 is 16 residues. V shed 0 bases and J shed 0 bases, with 11 bases lying between them. Germline V gene data show CDR1 as MGHRA and CDR2 as YSYEKL. TCRdb called the PCR reads again in MiXCR, with one record for every CDR3 protein. Of nearly 650,000 distinct CDR3 sequences listed, 25% are singletons. The sample is drawn from a study of molecular identifiers for immune sequencing clone quantification. As CD8+CD4-CCR7+CD45RA+ cells, naive CD8 T cells were sorted. Study-level points and caveats: Over 99% of effector molecules, yet under 1% of naive-cell molecules, were held by clones above 20 RNA copies.

The TCR was taken from a human donor in good health. Some libraries in this study had Jurkat cell RNA spiked in. The chain is built from TRBV4-1 and TRBJ1-1; perhaps TRBD1 as D (5 bases). The sequenced sample consisted of naive CD8+ T cells from blood, with Jurkat cell RNA spiked in. Subset described: FACS-sorted CD8+CD4-CCR7+CD45RA+ naive T cells. This CDR3 reads CASSQDHYRMNTEAFF. The CDR3 DNA reads TGCGCCAGCAGCCAAGATCATTACAGGATGAACACTGAAGCTTTCTTT.